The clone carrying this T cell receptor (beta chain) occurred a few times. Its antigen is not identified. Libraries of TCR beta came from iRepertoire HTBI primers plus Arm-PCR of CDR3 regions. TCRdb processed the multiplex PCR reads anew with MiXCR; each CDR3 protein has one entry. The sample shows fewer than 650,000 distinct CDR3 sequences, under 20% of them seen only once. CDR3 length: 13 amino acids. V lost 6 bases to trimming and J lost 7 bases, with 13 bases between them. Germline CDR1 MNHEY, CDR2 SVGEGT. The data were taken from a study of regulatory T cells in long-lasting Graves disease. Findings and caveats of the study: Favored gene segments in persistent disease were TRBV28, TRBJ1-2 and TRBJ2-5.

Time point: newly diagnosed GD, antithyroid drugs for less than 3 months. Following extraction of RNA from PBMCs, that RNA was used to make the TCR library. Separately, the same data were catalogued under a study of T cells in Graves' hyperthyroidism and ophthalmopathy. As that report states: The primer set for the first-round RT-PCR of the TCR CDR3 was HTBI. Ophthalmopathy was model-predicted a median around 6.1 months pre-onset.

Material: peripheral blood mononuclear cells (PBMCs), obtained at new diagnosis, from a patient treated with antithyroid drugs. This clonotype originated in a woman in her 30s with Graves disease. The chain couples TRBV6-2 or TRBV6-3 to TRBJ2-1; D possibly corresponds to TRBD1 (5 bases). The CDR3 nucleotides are TGTGCCAGCAGCTCCCATCAGGGAAATGAGCAGTTCTTC. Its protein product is CASSSHQGNEQFF.